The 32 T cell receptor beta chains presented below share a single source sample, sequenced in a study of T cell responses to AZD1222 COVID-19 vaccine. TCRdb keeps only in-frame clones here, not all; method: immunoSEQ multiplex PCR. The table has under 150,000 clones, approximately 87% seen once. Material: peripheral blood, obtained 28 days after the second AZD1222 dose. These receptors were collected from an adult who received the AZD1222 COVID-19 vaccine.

The DNA for the CDR3 is TGTGCCAGCAGCTTAGTACCTGGGGCCAACGTCCTGACTTTC. The encoded protein is CASSLVPGANVLTF. The chain uses TRBV11-2 and TRBJ2-6; D gene unclear. The CDR3 covers 14 residues. CDR1 and CDR2 (germline): SGHAT, FQNNGV. Between the trimmed V and J ends, which lost 1 base and 2 bases, there was a span of 3 bases.

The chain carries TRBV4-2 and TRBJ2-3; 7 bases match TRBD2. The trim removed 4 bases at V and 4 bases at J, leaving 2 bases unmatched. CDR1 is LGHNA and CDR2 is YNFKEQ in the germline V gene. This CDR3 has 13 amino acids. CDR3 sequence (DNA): TGTGCCAGCAGCCCCAGCGGGGCAGATACGCAGTATTTT. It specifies CASSPSGADTQYF.

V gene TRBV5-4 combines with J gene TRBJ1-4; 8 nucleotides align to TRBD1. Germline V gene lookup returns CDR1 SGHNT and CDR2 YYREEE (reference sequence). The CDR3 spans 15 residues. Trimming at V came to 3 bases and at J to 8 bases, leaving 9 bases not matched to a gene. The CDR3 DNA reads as TGTGCCAGCAGCTGGGGGACAGGCTTAGGGGAAAAACTGTTTTTT. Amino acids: CASSWGTGLGEKLFF.

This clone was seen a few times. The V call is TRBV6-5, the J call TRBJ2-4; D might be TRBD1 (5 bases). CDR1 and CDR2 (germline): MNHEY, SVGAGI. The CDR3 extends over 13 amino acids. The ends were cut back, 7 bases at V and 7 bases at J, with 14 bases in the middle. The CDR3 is CASIGAGMNIQYF. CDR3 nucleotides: TGTGCCAGCATAGGGGCAGGGATGAACATTCAGTACTTC.

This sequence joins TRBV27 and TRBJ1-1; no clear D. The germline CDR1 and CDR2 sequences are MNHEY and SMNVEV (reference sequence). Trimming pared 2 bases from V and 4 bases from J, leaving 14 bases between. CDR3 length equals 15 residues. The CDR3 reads CASSLIARSTTEAFF. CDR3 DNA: TGTGCCAGCAGTTTAATCGCCAGGTCCACCACTGAAGCTTTCTTT.

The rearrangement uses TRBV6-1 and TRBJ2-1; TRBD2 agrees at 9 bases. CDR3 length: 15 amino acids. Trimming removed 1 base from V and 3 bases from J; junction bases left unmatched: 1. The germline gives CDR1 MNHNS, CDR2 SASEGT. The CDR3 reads CASSEELAGYNEQFF. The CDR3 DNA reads TGTGCCAGCAGTGAAGAACTAGCGGGCTACAATGAGCAGTTCTTC.

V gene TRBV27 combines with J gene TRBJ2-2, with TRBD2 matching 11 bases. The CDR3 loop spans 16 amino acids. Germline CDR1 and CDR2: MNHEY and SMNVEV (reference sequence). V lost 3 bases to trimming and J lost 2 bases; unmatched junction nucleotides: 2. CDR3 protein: CASSLLAGGNTGELFF. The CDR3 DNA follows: TGTGCCAGCAGTTTGCTAGCGGGAGGAAACACCGGGGAGCTGTTTTTT.

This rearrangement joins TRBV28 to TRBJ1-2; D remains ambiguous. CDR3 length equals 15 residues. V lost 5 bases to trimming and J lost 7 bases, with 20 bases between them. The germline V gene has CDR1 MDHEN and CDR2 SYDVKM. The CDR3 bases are TGTGCCAGCAGTGCCCGGACTGACTACCTGGGTGGCTACACCTTC. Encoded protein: CASSARTDYLGGYTF.

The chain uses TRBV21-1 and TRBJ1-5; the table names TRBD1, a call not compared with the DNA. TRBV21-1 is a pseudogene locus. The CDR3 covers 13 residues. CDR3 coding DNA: TGTGCCAGGACGGGGACAGCGAATCAGCCCCAGCATTTT. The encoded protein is CARTGTANQPQHF.

The CDR3 here is CASSKKPLLGSTILNAGGCQPQHF. The CDR3 DNA follows: TGTGCCAGCAGCAAAAAGCCCCTCTTGGGCAGCACCATCCTCAACGCCGGAGGTTGTCAGCCCCAGCATTTT. The V gene is TRBV21-1, the J gene TRBJ1-5. TRBV21-1 is a pseudogene locus. This CDR3 has 24 amino acids.

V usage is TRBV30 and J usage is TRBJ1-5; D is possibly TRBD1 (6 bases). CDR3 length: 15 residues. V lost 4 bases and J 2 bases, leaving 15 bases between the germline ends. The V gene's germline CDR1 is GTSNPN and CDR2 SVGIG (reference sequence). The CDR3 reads CAWTSRGAGNQPQHF. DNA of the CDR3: TGTGCCTGGACCTCCAGGGGAGCGGGCAATCAGCCCCAGCATTTT.

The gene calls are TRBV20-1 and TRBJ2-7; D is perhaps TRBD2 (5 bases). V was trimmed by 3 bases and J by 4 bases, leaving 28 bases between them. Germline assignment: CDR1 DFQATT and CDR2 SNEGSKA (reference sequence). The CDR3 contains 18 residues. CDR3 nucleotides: TGCAGTGCTAGTCCCCCGGCTAGCAGGATCTCACTCCCTTACGAGCAGTACTTC. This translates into CSASPPASRISLPYEQYF.

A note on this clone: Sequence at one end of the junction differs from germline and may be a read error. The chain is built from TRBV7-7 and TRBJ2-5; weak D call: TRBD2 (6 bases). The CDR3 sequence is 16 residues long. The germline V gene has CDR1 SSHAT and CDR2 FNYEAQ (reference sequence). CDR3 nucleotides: TGTGCTAGCAGCTTAGGCTCGGGGGTGGGAGAAGAGACCCAGTACTTC. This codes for CASSLGSGVGEETQYF.

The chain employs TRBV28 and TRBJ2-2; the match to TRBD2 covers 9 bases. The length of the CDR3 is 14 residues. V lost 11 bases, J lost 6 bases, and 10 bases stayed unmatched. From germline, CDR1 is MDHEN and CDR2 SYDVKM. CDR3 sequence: CAARGGGSAGELFF. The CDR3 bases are TGTGCCGCCCGCGGGGGGGGTTCCGCCGGGGAGCTGTTTTTT.

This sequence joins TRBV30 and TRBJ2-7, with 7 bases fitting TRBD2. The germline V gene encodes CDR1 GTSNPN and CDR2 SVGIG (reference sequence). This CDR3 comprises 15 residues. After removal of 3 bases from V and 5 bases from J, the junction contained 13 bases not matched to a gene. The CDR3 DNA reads TGTGCCTGGAGCTTTGGGGGAGCGGGAACAAACGAGCAGTACTTC. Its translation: CAWSFGGAGTNEQYF.

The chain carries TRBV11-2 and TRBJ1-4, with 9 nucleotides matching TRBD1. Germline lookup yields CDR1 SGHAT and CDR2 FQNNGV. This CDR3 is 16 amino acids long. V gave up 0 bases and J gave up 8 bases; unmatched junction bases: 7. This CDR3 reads CASSLDRDRVDEKLFF. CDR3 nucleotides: TGTGCCAGCAGCTTAGATAGGGACAGGGTTGACGAAAAACTGTTTTTT.

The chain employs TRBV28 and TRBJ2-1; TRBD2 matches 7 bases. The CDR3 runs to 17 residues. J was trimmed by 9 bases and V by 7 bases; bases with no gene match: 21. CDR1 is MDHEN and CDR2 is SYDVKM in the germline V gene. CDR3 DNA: TGTGCCAGCACCGTTAGGGGTCCCGGGGGGAATCGGGGTGAGCAGTTCTTC. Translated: CASTVRGPGGNRGEQFF.

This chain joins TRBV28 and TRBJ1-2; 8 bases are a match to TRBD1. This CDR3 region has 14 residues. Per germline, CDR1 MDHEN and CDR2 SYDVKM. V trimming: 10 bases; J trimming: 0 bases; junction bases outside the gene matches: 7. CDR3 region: CATPGTGANYGYTF. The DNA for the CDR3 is TGTGCCACCCCCGGGACAGGAGCTAACTATGGCTACACCTTC.

The DNA of the CDR3 is TGTGCCAGTAGTAGGGCGGGACTCTCCTACGAGCAGTACTTC. It translates to CASSRAGLSYEQYF. The rearrangement uses TRBV19 and TRBJ2-7, with D maybe TRBD2 (6 bases). The CDR3 is 14 amino acids. Between the trimmed V and J ends, which lost 4 bases and 0 bases, there was a span of 10 bases. Per the germline V gene, CDR1 is LNHDA and CDR2 is SQIVND (reference sequence).

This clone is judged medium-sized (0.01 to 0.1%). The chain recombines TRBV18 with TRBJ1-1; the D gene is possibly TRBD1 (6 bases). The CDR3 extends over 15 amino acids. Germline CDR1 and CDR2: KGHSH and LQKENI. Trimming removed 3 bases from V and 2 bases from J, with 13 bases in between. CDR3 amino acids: CASSPTQGINTEAFF. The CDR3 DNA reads TGTGCCAGCTCACCCACACAGGGAATCAACACTGAAGCTTTCTTT.

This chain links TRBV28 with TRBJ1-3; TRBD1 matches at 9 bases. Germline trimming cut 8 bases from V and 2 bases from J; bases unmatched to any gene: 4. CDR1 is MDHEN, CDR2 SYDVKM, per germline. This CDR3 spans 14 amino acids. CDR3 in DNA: TGTGCCAGCTCTGGGACAGGGACTGGAAACACCATATATTTT. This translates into CASSGTGTGNTIYF.

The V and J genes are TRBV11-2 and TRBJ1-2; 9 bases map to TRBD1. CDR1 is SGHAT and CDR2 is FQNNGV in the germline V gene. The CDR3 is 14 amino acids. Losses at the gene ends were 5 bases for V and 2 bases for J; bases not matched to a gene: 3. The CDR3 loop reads CASSRGTGNYGYTF. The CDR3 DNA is TGTGCCAGCAGCCGTGGGACAGGGAACTATGGCTACACCTTC. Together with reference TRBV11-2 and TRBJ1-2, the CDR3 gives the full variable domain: EAGVAQSPRYKIIEKRQSVAFWCNPISGHATLYWYQQILGQGPKLLIQFQNNGVVDDSQLPKDRFSAERLKGVDSTLKIQPAKLEDSAVYLCASSRGTGNYGYTFGSGTRLTVV.

CDR3 coding DNA: TGTGCCAGCAGCTCCGGGACAGGGGGCAACTATGGCTACACCTTC. Residues: CASSSGTGGNYGYTF. The chain recombines TRBV11-2 with TRBJ1-2; 12 bases map to TRBD1. CDR1 SGHAT and CDR2 FQNNGV come from the germline V gene. The CDR3 contains 15 residues. J gave up 2 bases and V 4 bases, and 2 bases lay outside the gene matches. The full variable domain, its missing parts supplied by reference TRBV11-2 and TRBJ1-2, is EAGVAQSPRYKIIEKRQSVAFWCNPISGHATLYWYQQILGQGPKLLIQFQNNGVVDDSQLPKDRFSAERLKGVDSTLKIQPAKLEDSAVYLCASSSGTGGNYGYTFGSGTRLTVV.

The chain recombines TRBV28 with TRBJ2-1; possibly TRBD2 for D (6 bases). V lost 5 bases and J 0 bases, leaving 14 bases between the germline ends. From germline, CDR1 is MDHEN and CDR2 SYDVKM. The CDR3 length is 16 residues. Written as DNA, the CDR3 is TGTGCCAGCAGTCCCTTAGCGGAAAGCTCCTACAATGAGCAGTTCTTC. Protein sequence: CASSPLAESSYNEQFF.

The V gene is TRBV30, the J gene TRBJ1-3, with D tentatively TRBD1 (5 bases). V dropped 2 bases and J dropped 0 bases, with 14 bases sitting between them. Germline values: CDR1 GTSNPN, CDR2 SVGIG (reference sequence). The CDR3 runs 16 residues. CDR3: CAWSRGGALSGNTIYF. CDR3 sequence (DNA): TGTGCCTGGAGTAGGGGAGGGGCCCTCTCTGGAAACACCATATATTTT.

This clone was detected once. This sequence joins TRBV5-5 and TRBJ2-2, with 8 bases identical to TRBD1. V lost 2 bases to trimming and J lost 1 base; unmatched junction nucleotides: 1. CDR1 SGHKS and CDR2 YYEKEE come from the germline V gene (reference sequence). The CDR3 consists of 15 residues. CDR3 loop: CASSLQGGNTGELFF. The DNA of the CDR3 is TGTGCCAGCAGCTTACAGGGGGGGAACACCGGGGAGCTGTTTTTT.

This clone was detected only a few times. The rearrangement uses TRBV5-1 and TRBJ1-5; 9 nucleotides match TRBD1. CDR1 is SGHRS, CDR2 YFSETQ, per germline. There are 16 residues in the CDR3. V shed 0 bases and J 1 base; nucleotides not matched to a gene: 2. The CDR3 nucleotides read TGCGCCAGCAGCTTGGGGGACAGGGAAAGCAATCAGCCCCAGCATTTT. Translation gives CASSLGDRESNQPQHF.

The CDR3 DNA sequence: TGCGCCAGCAGTGAGGCGGGGAAGCAAGAGACCCAGTACTTC. This codes for CASSEAGKQETQYF. V gene TRBV10-1 combines with J gene TRBJ2-5, with D tentatively TRBD2 (6 bases). The CDR3 runs 14 residues. V was clipped by 2 bases and J by 2 bases, with 9 bases between them. CDR1 is WNHNN and CDR2 is SYGVQD in the germline V gene (reference sequence).

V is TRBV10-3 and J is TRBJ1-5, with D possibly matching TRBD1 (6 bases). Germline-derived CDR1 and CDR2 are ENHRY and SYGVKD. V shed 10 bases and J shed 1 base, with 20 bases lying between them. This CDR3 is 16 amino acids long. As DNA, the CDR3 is TGTGCCAGCTCGAAAATCGGGGGCGCAAGCAATCAGCCCCAGCATTTT. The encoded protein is CASSKIGGASNQPQHF.

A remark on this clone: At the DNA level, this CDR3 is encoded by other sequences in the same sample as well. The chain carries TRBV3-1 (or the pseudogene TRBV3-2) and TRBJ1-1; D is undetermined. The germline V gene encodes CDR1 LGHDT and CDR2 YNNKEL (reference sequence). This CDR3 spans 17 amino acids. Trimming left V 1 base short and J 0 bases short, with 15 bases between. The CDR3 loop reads CASSQGDAPPLNTEAFF. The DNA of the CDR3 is TGTGCCAGCAGCCAAGGAGACGCCCCGCCCTTGAACACTGAAGCTTTCTTT.

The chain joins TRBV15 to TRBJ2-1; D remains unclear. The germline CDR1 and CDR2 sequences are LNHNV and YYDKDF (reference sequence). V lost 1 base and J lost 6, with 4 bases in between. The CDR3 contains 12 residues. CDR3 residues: CATSRVANEQFF. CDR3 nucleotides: TGTGCCACCAGCAGAGTGGCCAATGAGCAGTTCTTC.

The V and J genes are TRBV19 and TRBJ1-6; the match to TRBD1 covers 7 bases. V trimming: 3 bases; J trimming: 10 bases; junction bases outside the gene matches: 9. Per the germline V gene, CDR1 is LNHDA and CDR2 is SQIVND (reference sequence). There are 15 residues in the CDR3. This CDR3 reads CASSISRQGVSPLHF. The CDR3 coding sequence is TGTGCCAGTAGTATCAGTCGGCAGGGGGTATCACCCCTCCACTTT.